This T cell receptor (beta chain) was recovered during a study of cytomegalovirus exposure and HLA in healthy donors. About the research overall: Per a later analysis, the roughly 690 first-cohort and some 110 validation repertoires shared one platform.

This clone was counted a few times. Its specificity is not known. Measured with immunoSEQ multiplex PCR; TCRdb has only the in-frame clones, and not every one. The top ten hold approximately 0.91% of the sample, which has 85,000 to 120,000 clones, approximately 94% seen once. Study conclusions and caveats: Accounts indicate the classifier identified cytomegalovirus status with strong specificity and sensitivity. Specificity for CMV antigens was confirmed in vitro for a few of the CMV-associated chains. The dataset shows that most TCR sequences were rare, while some public TCRs occurred in many donors.

V was shortened by 7 bases and J by 3 bases, with 23 bases between the two germline ends. The CDR3 has 17 amino acids. Germline CDR1 SGDLS, CDR2 YYNGEE. This receptor was obtained from a woman aged 18-29 years in good health and CMV-seronegative. Sequencing was carried out using PBMCs. This chain joins TRBV9 and TRBJ1-3; no clear D. CDR3 in amino acids: CASSNKQTAGFGNTIYF. DNA for the CDR3: TGTGCCAGCTCGAATAAACAGACTGCGGGGTTTGGAAACACCATATATTTT.